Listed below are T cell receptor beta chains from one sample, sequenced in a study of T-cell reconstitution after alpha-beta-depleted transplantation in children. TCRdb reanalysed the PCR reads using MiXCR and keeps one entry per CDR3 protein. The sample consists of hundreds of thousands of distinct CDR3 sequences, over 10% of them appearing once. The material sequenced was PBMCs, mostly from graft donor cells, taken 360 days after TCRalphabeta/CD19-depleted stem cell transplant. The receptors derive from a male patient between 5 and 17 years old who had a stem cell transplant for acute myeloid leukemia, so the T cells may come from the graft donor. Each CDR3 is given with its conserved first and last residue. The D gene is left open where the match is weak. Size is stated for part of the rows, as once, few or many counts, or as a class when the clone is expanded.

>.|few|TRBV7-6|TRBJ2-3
CASSLAGEGDTQYF
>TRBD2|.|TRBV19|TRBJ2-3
CASKETSGTDTQYF
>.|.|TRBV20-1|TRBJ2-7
CSAEYVGTGLYYEQYF
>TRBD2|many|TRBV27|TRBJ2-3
CASSLLLGLADLSTDTQYF
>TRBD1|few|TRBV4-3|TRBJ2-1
CASSLYRGLNEQFF
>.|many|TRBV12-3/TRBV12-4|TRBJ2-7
CASSPRVLGSYEQYF
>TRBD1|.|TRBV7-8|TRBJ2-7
CASSLDRGLHEQYF
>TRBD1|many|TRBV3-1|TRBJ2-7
CASSPRQGWTDEQYF
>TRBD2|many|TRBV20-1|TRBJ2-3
CSARDETSGRPDTQYF
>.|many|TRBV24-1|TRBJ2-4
CATSDPVKDGAKNIQYF
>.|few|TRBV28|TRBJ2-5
CASSETGWDYQETQYF
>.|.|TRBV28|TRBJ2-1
CASSSVEKQFF
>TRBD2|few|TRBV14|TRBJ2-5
CASSPLTSGLQETQYF
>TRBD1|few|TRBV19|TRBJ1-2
CASSILNPGTASGYTF
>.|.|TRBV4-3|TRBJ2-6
CASSHLQGLAGANVLTF
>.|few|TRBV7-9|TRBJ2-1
CATKTRPYNEQFF
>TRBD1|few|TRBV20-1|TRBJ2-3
CSALQTGGTDTQYF
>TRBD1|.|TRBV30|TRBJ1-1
CARRPTGYLEAFF
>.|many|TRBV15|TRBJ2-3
CATSAEMSADTQYF
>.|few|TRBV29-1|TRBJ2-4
CSVVIQGLAKNIQYF
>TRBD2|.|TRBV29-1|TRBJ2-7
CSVEEVGGVYEQYF
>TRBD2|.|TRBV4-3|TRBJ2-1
CASSQGAPSGDEQFF
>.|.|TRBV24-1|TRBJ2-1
CATSDRRIGSYNEQFF
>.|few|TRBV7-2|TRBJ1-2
CASSLLGVYGYTF
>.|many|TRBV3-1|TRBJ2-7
CASSRNPIQFQSYEQYF
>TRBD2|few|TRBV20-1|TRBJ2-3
CSARELAGALWDTQYF
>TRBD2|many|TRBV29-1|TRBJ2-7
CSVARTSGRVLYEQYF
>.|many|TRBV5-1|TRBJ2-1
CASSLRAGTIYNEQFF
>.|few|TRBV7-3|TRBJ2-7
CASSSFGRYPSYEQYF
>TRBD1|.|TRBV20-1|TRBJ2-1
CSAWTGTYNEQFF
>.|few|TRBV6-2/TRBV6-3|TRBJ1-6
CASSYSKFPTGGQLGSSPLHF
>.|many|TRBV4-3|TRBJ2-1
CASSQEKLWGYNEQFF
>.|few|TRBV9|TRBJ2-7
CASSVELFSYEQYF
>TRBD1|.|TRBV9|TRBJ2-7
CASSARDRAYEQYF
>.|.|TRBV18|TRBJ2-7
CASSPIRIPYEQYF
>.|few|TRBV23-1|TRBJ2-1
CASSPPGDSYNEQFF
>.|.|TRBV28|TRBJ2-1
CASSLEVMLTYNEQFF
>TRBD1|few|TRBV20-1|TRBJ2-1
CSALDRVNEQFF
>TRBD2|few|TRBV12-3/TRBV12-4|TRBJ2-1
CASSPGLAGGPYHNEQFF
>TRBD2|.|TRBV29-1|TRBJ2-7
CSVGSTSGSIYEQYF
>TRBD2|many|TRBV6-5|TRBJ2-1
CASSSGLAEYNEQFF
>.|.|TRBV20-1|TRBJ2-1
CSASGPTYNEQFF
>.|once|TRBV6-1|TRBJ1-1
CASRFLGSLNTEAFF
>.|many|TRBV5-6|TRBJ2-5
CASSRQQGTQETQYF
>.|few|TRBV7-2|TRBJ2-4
CASSPRRSNIQYF
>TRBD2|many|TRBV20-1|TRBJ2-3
CSANVVSGSITQYF
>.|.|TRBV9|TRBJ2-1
CASSVATSYLGTQQFF
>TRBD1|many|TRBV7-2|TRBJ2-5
CASSLSGTGGSETQYF
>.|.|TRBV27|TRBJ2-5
CASSFVGIHQETQYF
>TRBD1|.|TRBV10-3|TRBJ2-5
CAISATGLAETQYF
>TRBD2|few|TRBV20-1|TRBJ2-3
CSANPGGSATSDTQYF
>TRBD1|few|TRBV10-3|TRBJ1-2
CATAVPGQGPNTF
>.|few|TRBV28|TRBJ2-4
CASRPRLRLAKNIQYF